The 16 T cell receptor beta chains below come from one sample, sequenced in a study of T cells in Graves' hyperthyroidism and ophthalmopathy. There were TCR beta CDR3 regions amplified from RNA transcripts. Initially, a first-round RT-PCR of the TCR CDR3 employed the HTBI primer set. From the multiplex PCR reads, TCRdb called clonotypes with MiXCR, one entry per CDR3 protein. The sample contains 640,000 or so distinct CDR3 sequences, 12% to 15% of which appear only once. Sequencing used blood. Receptor source: a woman aged 18-35 years with Graves' ophthalmopathy.

This clonotype has more than one count but fewer than ten. The rearrangement uses TRBV7-3 and TRBJ2-7; D uncertain. From germline, CDR1 is SGHTA and CDR2 FQGTGA. Trimming took off 5 bases at V and 3 bases at J, with 23 bases between the two ends. This CDR3 contains 17 residues. In nucleotides, the CDR3 is TGTGCCAGCAGCCCGGGCCACTCAGCCCCCACCTTCTACGAGCAGTACTTC. It is translated as CASSPGHSAPTFYEQYF.

V usage is TRBV6-1 and J usage is TRBJ2-3; D is ambiguous. The CDR3 loop spans 14 amino acids. Germline V CDR1 and CDR2: MNHNS, SASEGT. V was pared by 6 bases and J by 3 bases, with 13 bases between. The CDR3 reads CASSPGWGTDTQYF. The CDR3 DNA reads TGTGCCAGCAGCCCAGGTTGGGGTACAGATACGCAGTATTTT.

This clonotype has only a few counts. The CDR3 sequence: CSVGEGGYQETQYF. DNA for the CDR3: TGCAGCGTTGGTGAGGGAGGGTACCAAGAGACCCAGTACTTC. V is TRBV29-1 and J is TRBJ2-5; 7 bases are shared with TRBD2. Per the germline V gene, CDR1 is SQVTM and CDR2 is ANQGSEA. The CDR3 sequence is 14 residues long. V was clipped by 4 bases and J by 0 bases; unmatched bases: 5.

V usage is TRBV20-1 and J usage is TRBJ1-2, with D unclear. The length of the CDR3 is 14 residues. The V end lost 4 bases, the J end lost 2 bases, and 14 bases lay between the germline ends. Germline lookup yields CDR1 DFQATT and CDR2 SNEGSKA (reference sequence). CDR3 in DNA: TGCAGTGCTAAACTAGACACAACAAACTATGGCTACACCTTC. Protein product: CSAKLDTTNYGYTF.

This clonotype was detected many times. The gene calls are TRBV27 and TRBJ1-2, with 8 bases matching TRBD1. This CDR3 is built from 14 residues. Germline CDR1 reads MNHEY; CDR2 reads SMNVEV (reference sequence). The V segment lost 6 bases and the J segment 0 bases; nucleotides outside the gene matches: 3. The CDR3, as DNA: TGTGCCAGCAGGGTACAGGGGGCTAACTATGGCTACACCTTC. This codes for CASRVQGANYGYTF.

This clonotype was detected only a few times. The V call is TRBV6-1, the J call TRBJ2-5, with 7 nucleotides matching TRBD2. The CDR3 has 17 residues. V dropped 1 base and J dropped 4; count of bases not matched to a gene: 12. Germline V CDR1 and CDR2: MNHNS, SASEGT. CDR3 region: CASSEEGGASGRETQYF. In nucleotides, the CDR3 is TGTGCCAGCAGTGAAGAGGGTGGGGCTAGCGGTCGAGAGACCCAGTACTTC.

Only a few counts were recorded for this clonotype. The chain joins TRBV5-6 to TRBJ2-3, with D tentatively TRBD1 (6 bases). The CDR3 is 16 amino acids. The V gene lost 1 base and the J gene lost 8 bases, with 20 bases spanning the gap. Per germline, CDR1 SGHDT and CDR2 YYEEEE. CDR3 loop: CASSLMGAVERGTQYF. Here the CDR3 DNA reads TGTGCCAGCAGCTTGATGGGGGCCGTCGAGCGCGGTACGCAGTATTTT.

This clonotype has a count of ten or more. The J gene is TRBJ2-1, the V gene TRBV7-2; 11 nucleotides agree with TRBD2. The junction had 6 bases not matched to a gene; V was cut back by 1 base and J by 4 bases. CDR1 and CDR2 (germline): SGHTA, FQGNSA. The CDR3 covers 17 residues. CDR3 DNA: TGTGCCAGCAGCTTAGAGATGGGACTAGCGGAGTACAATGAGCAGTTCTTC. As protein: CASSLEMGLAEYNEQFF.

In regard to this clonotype: Possible read error: a much larger clone is one base away. The J gene is TRBJ2-3, the V gene TRBV7-2; the D is unclear. Germline-derived CDR1 and CDR2 are SGHTA and FQGNSA. The CDR3 runs to 16 residues. Trimming removed 1 base from V and 0 bases from J, with 11 bases in between. CDR3 sequence: CTSSLVGPPSTDTQYF. The CDR3 DNA sequence: TGTACCAGCAGCTTAGTGGGCCCCCCTAGCACAGATACGCAGTATTTT.

At least ten counts were recorded for this clonotype. The J gene is TRBJ2-3, the V gene TRBV24-1; D gene unclear. Germline values: CDR1 KGHDR, CDR2 SFDVKD. The CDR3 totals 16 residues. V lost 1 base to trimming and J lost 0 bases, with 10 bases between them. In DNA form, the CDR3 reads TGTGCCACCAGTGATTTAGCGTTTGCTAGCACAGATACGCAGTATTTT. It encodes CATSDLAFASTDTQYF.

This clonotype was detected many times. The J gene is TRBJ2-7, the V gene TRBV12-3 or TRBV12-4, with 11 bases aligning to TRBD1. This CDR3 is built from 14 residues. The trim removed 6 bases at V and 3 bases at J, leaving 4 bases unmatched. The CDR3 here is CASSGTGGGYEQYF. CDR3 nucleotide sequence: TGTGCCAGCAGCGGGACAGGGGGAGGCTACGAGCAGTACTTC.

This clonotype was observed many times. The rearrangement links TRBV27 to TRBJ1-5; no definite D call. Germline V gene lookup returns CDR1 MNHEY and CDR2 SMNVEV (reference sequence). Trimming cost V 4 bases and J 4 bases, with 11 bases left between them. CDR3 length: 14 amino acids. The chain's CDR3 is CASSSGIWNQPQHF. The DNA of the CDR3 is TGTGCCAGCAGTTCCGGAATATGGAATCAGCCCCAGCATTTT.

Many counts were recorded for this clonotype. The chain links TRBV7-2 to TRBJ1-1, with D possibly being TRBD1 (5 bases). Trimming took off 5 bases at V and 7 bases at J, with 17 bases between the two ends. The CDR3 runs to 14 residues. The germline CDR1 and CDR2 sequences are SGHTA and FQGNSA. CDR3 nucleotides: TGTGCCAGCAGCCTAGGACTCGACGGGGGTGAAGCTTTCTTT. Amino acid sequence: CASSLGLDGGEAFF.

This clonotype was observed a few times. The rearrangement uses TRBV19 and TRBJ2-2; 7 bases fit TRBD1. V gave up 3 bases and J gave up 1 base; unmatched junction bases: 14. CDR3 size: 19 residues. Per the germline V gene, CDR1 is LNHDA and CDR2 is SQIVND (reference sequence). In DNA, the CDR3 is TGTGCCAGTAGTATGGAAATAGCCGGGACAGCTGTGAACACCGGGGAGCTGTTTTTT. Translating gives CASSMEIAGTAVNTGELFF.

In its sample, this clonotype was seen many times. J is TRBJ2-7 and V is TRBV2, with D possibly TRBD2 on 6 matching bases. V was shortened by 7 bases and J by 6 bases, with 19 bases between the two germline ends. The germline V gene encodes CDR1 SNHLY and CDR2 FYNNEI. CDR3 size: 14 residues. CDR3 in DNA: TGTGCCAGCAAGTTTGGGTTTTGGCGGGGCGAGCAGTACTTC. Protein sequence: CASKFGFWRGEQYF. Full variable domain (outside the CDR3, taken from reference TRBV2 and TRBJ2-7): EPEVTQTPSHQVTQMGQEVILRCVPISNHLYFYWYRQILGQKVEFLVSFYNNEISEKSEIFDDQFSVERPDGSNFTLKIRSTKLEDSAMYFCASKFGFWRGEQYFGPGTRLTVT.

This clonotype was recorded at least ten times. The chain employs TRBV27 and TRBJ2-2, with 8 bases fitting TRBD2. The junction had 18 bases not matched to a gene; V was cut back by 1 base and J by 5 bases. This CDR3 region has 20 residues. Germline V gene lookup returns CDR1 MNHEY and CDR2 SMNVEV (reference sequence). CDR3 in DNA: TGTGCCAGCAGTTTATTAGGAGGAGGTTGGCGGGAGGAGAAAACCGGGGAGCTGTTTTTT. Amino acid sequence: CASSLLGGGWREEKTGELFF.